This TCR beta chain appears in the sequencing data of a study of spatial heterogeneity in lung cancer. Study information: There was a strong correlation between the counts of TCR transcripts measured in tumor regions and a T cell transcriptional module score that was calculated from matched bulk RNA-seq.

Trimming stripped 0 bases from V and 1 base from J, with 9 bases between. CDR1 and CDR2 (germline): SGHTA, FQGNSA. The CDR3 is made up of 15 amino acids. Time point given: sample taken at primary tumor resection. TCRdb used MiXCR to reprocess the 5' RACE reads, holding one entry per CDR3 protein. The sample holds about 18,000 distinct CDR3 sequences; around 8.1% are singletons and the top ten take more than 20%. Overall study results and limits: Estimated TCR-seq coverage of tumor T cells was only approximately 7% for alpha chains. For beta chains, the corresponding estimate was about 12%. Tumoral mutation counts were tracked by counts of expanded intratumoral alpha and beta TCRs.

Regarding this clonotype: Its antigen remains unknown.

The specimen was lung tumor tissue, collected at surgery. This TCR came from a male donor with early-stage non-small cell lung cancer. The J gene is TRBJ2-5, the V gene TRBV7-2; D is unclear. The CDR3 DNA reads as TGTGCCAGCAGCTTAGCTCAGAGTAGCCAAGAGACCCAGTACTTC. The encoded protein is CASSLAQSSQETQYF.